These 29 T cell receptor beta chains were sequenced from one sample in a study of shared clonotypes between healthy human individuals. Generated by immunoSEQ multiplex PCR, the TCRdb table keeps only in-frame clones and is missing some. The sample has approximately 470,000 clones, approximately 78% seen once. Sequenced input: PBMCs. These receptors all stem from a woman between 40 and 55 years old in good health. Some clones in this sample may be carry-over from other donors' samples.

In DNA, the CDR3 is TGTGCCAGCAGCCGAGGGGACACTGAAGCTTTCTTT. Translated, it gives CASSRGDTEAFF. This chain links TRBV4-2 with TRBJ1-1, with D perhaps TRBD1 (5 bases). Germline V gene data show CDR1 as LGHNA and CDR2 as YNFKEQ. This CDR3 comprises 12 residues. V gave up 4 bases and J gave up 3 bases, with 6 bases separating them.

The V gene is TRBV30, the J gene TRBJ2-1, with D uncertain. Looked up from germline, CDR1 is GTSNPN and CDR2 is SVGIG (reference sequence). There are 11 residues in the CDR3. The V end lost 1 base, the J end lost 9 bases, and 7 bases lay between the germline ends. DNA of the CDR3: TGTGCCTGGAGTGCGCGTAGTGAGCAGTTCTTC. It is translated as CAWSARSEQFF.

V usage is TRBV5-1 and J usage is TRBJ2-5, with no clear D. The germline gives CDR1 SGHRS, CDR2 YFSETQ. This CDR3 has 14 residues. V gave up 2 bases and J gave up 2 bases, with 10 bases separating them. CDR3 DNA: TGCGCCAGCAGCTTTCGAGTAAATCAAGAGACCCAGTACTTC. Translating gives CASSFRVNQETQYF.

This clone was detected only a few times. The CDR3 DNA follows: TGTGCCAGCAGCTTCCAGGGTGGAAACACCATATATTTT. It is translated as CASSFQGGNTIYF. The chain uses TRBV7-2 and TRBJ1-3; perhaps TRBD1 as D (5 bases). CDR3 length equals 13 residues. Trimming removed 3 bases at V and 3 bases at J, with 6 bases between. Germline-derived CDR1 and CDR2 are SGHTA and FQGNSA. The variable domain in full, with the rest retrieved from reference TRBV7-2 and TRBJ1-3, is GAGVSQSPSNKVTEKGKDVELRCDPISGHTALYWYRQSLGQGLEFLIYFQGNSAPDKSGLPSDRFSAERTGGSVSTLTIQRTQQEDSAVYLCASSFQGGNTIYFGEGSWLTVV.

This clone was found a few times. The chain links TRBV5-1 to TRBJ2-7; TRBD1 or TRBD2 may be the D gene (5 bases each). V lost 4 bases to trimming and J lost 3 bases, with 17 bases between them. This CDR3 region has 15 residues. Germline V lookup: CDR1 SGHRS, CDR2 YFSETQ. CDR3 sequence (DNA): TGCGCCAGCAGCCGGTACCGGGACGGATTCTACGAGCAGTACTTC. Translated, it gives CASSRYRDGFYEQYF.

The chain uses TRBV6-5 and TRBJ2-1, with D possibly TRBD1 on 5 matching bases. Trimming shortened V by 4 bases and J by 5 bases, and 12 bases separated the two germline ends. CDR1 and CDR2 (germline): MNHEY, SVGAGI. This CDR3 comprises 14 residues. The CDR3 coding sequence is TGTGCCAGCAGTTGGCAGGGAAGGAACAATGAGCAGTTCTTC. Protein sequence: CASSWQGRNNEQFF.

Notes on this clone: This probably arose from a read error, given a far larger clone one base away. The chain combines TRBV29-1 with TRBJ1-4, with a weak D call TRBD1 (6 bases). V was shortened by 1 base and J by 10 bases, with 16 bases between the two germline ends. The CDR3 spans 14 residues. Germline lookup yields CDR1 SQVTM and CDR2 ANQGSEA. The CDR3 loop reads CSVEAVGGVGKLFF. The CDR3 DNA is TGCAGCGTTGAAGCGGTGGGGGGCGTTGGAAAACTGTTTTTT.

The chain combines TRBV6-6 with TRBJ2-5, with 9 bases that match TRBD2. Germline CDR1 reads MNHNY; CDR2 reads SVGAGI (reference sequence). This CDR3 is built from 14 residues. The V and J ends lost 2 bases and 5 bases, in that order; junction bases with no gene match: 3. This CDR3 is CASSYQREDETQYF. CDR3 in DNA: TGTGCCAGCAGTTACCAGCGGGAGGATGAGACCCAGTACTTC.

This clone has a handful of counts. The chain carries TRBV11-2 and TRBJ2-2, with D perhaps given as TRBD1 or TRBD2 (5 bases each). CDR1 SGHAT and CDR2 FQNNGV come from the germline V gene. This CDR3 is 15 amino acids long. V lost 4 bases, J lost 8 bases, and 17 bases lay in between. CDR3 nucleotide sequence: TGTGCCAGCAGCTCCGGGACCCCAGGGTGGGGGGAGCTGTTTTTT. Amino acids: CASSSGTPGWGELFF.

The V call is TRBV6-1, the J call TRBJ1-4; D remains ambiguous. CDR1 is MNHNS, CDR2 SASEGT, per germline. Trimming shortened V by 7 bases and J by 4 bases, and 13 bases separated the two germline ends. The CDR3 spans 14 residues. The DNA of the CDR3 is TGTGCCAGCAAGGGTGGCAGACATAATGAAAAACTGTTTTTT. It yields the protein CASKGGRHNEKLFF.

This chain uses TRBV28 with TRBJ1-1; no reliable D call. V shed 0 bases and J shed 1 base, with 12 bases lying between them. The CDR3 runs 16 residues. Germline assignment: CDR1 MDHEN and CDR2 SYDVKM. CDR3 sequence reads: CASSLWIHAANTEAFF. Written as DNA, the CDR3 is TGTGCCAGCAGTTTATGGATACACGCGGCGAACACTGAAGCTTTCTTT. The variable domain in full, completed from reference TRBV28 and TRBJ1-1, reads DVKVTQSSRYLVKRTGEKVFLECVQDMDHENMFWYRQDPGLGLRLIYFSYDVKMKEKGDIPEGYSVSREKKERFSLILESASTNQTSMYLCASSLWIHAANTEAFFGQGTRLTVV.

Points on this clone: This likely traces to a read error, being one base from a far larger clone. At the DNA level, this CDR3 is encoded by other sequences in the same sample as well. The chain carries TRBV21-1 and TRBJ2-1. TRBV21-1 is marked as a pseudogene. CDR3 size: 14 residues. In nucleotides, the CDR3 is TGTGCCAGCAGCCCCCGATGGCAGTCCAATGAGCAATTCTTC. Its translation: CASSPRWQSNEQFF.

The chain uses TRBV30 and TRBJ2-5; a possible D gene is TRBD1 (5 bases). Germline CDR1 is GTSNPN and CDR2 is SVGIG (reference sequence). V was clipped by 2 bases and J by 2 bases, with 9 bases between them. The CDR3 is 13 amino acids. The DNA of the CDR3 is TGTGCCTGGAGTCAAGGGGCGCAAGAGACCCAGTACTTC. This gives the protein CAWSQGAQETQYF. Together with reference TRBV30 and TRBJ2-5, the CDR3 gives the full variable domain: SQTIHQWPATLVQPVGSPLSLECTVEGTSNPNLYWYRQAAGRGLQLLFYSVGIGQISSEVPQNLSASRPQDRQFILSSKKLLLSDSGFYLCAWSQGAQETQYFGPGTRLLVL.

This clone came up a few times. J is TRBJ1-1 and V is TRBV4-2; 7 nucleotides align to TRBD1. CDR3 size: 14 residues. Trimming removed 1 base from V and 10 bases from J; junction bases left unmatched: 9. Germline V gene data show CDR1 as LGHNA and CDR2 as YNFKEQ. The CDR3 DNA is TGTGCCAGCAGCCAAGGAGGGGGCGCATCTGGAGCTTTCTTT. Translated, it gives CASSQGGGASGAFF.

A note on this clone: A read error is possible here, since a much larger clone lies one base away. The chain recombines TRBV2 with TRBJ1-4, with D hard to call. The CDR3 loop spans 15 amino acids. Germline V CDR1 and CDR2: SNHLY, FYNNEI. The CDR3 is CASSPRSGFNEKLSF. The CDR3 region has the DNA TGTGCCAGCAGTCCCAGATCAGGTTTCAATGAAAAACTGTCTTTT.

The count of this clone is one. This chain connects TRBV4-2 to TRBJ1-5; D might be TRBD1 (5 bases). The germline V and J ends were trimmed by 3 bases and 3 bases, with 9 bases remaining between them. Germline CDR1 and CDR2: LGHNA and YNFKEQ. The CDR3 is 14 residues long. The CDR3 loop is CASSQGTTNQPQHF. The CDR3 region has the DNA TGTGCCAGCAGCCAGGGGACTACCAATCAGCCCCAGCATTTT.

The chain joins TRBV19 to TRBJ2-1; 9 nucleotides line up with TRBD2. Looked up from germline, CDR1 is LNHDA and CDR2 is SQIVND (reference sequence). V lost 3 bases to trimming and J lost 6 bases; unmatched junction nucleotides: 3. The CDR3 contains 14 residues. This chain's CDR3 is CASSILAGLNEQFF. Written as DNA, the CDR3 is TGTGCCAGTAGTATTCTAGCGGGACTCAATGAGCAGTTCTTC.

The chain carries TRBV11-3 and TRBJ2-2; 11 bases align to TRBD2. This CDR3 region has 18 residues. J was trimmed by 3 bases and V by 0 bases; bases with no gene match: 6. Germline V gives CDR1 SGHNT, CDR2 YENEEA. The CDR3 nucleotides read TGTGCCAGCAGCTTAGAAGCTAGCGGGAGGTGGGACACCGGGGAGCTGTTTTTT. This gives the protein CASSLEASGRWDTGELFF. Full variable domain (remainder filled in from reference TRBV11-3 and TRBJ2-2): EAGVVQSPRYKIIEKKQPVAFWCNPISGHNTLYWYLQNLGQGPELLIRYENEEAVDDSQLPKDRFSAERLKGVDSTLKIQPAELGDSAVYLCASSLEASGRWDTGELFFGEGSRLTVL.

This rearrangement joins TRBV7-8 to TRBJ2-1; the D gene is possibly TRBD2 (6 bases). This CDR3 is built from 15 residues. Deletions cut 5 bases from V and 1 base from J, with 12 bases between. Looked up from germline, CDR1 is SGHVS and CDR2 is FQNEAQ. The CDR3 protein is CASSQSRESYNEQFF. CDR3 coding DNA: TGTGCCAGCAGCCAGTCCCGGGAGTCCTACAATGAGCAGTTCTTC.

The DNA for the CDR3 is TGTGCCAGCGCCCCCGTGAGGGGCCTTTCCTACAATGAGCAGTTCTTC. This sequence encodes CASAPVRGLSYNEQFF. The chain is built from TRBV9 and TRBJ2-1, with D perhaps assigned TRBD1 or TRBD2 (5 bases each). Per germline, CDR1 SGDLS and CDR2 YYNGEE. This CDR3 has 16 amino acids. V lost 7 bases and J 1 base, leaving 18 bases between the germline ends.

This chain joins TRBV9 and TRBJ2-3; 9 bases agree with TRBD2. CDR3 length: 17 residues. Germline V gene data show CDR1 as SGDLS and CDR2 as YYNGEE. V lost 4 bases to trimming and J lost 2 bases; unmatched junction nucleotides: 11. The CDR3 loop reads CASSRGLAGQYTDTQYF. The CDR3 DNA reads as TGTGCCAGCAGCCGGGGTCTAGCGGGACAATACACAGATACGCAGTATTTT. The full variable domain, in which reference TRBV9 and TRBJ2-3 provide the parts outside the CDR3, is DSGVTQTPKHLITATGQRVTLRCSPRSGDLSVYWYQQSLDQGLQFLIQYYNGEERAKGNILERFSAQQFPDLHSELNLSSLELGDSALYFCASSRGLAGQYTDTQYFGPGTRLTVL.

This chain's CDR3 is CASSLGLAGVETQYF. The CDR3 DNA reads as TGTGCCAGCAGCTTAGGCCTAGCGGGAGTAGAGACCCAGTACTTC. V and J are TRBV7-7 and TRBJ2-5; 10 nucleotides line up with TRBD2. Trimming cost V 1 base and J 4 bases; bases outside gene matches: 3. Germline assignment: CDR1 SSHAT and CDR2 FNYEAQ (reference sequence). CDR3 length: 15 amino acids.

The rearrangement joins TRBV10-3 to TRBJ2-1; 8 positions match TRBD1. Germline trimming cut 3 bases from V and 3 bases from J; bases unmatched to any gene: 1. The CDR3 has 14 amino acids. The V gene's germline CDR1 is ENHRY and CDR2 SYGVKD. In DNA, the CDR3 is TGTGCCATCAGTGAAGACAGGGGCTACAATGAGCAGTTCTTC. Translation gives CAISEDRGYNEQFF.

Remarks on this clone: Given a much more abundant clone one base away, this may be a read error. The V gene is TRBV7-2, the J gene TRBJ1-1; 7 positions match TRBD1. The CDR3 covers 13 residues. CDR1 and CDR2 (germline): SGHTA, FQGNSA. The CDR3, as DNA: TGTGCCATCAGCCCAGGGGGAGTGGCTGAAGCTTTCTTT. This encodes CAISPGGVAEAFF.

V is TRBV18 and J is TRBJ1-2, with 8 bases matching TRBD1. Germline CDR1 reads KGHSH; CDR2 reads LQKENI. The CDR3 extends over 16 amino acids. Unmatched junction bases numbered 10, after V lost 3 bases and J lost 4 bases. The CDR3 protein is CASSPAGDRRFYGYTF. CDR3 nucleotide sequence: TGTGCCAGCTCACCGGCCGGGGACAGGAGATTCTATGGCTACACCTTC.

The CDR3 is CASSRDREDEQYF. CDR3 DNA: TGTGCCAGTAGTCGGGACAGGGAAGACGAGCAGTACTTC. V is TRBV19 and J is TRBJ2-7, with 9 bases matching TRBD1. CDR3 length: 13 residues. Germline assignment: CDR1 LNHDA and CDR2 SQIVND (reference sequence). Trimming removed 5 bases from V and 5 bases from J; junction bases left unmatched: 4.

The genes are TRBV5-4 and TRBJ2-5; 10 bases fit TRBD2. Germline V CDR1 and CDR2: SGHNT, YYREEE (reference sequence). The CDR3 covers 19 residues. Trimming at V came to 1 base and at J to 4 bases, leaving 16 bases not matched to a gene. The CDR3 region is CASSLLLAGSGVGRETQYF. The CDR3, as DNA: TGTGCCAGCAGCTTGTTACTAGCGGGGAGTGGCGTAGGACGAGAGACCCAGTACTTC.

Here the CDR3 DNA reads TGCGCCAGCAGCGAGGCGACAGGGGGCTACGAGCAGTACTTC. It yields the protein CASSEATGGYEQYF. The chain is built from TRBV5-1 and TRBJ2-7; 9 nucleotides match TRBD1. Germline V gene sequence: CDR1 SGHRS, CDR2 YFSETQ. The CDR3 runs to 14 residues. V lost 4 bases and J lost 3; bases outside the gene matches: 5.

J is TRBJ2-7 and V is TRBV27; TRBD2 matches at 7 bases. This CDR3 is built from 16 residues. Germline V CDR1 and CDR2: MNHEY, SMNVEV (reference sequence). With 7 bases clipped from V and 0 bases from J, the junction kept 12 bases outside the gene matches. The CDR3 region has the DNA TGTGCCAGCAATTCACACCAGGGCGGGAGCTCCTACGAGCAGTACTTC. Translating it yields CASNSHQGGSSYEQYF.